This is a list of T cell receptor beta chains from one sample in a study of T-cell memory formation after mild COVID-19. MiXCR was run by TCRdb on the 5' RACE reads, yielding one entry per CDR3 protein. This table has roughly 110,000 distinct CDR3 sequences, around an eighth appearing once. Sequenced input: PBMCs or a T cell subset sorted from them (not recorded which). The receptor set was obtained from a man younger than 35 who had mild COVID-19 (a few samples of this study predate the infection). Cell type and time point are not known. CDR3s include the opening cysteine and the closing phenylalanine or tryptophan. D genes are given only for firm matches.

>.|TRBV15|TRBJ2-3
CATSRETQLAAADTQYF
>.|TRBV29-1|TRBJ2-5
CSVEGYPKNQETQYF
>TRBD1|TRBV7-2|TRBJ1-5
CASSLTEGQPISNQPQHF
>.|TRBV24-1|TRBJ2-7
CATSAGSSYEQYF
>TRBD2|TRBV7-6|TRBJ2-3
CASSPEAGVNTDTQYF
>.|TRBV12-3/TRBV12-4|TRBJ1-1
CASSPGVGMNTEAFF
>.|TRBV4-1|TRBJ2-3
CASSQGRISSTDTQYF
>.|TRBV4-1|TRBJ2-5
CASSQDGGRQETQYF
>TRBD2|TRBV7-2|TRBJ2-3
CASSLNSGGLSDTQYF
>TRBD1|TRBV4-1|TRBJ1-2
CASSRQGDYYGYTF
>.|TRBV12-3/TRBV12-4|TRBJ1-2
CASSSAGPNGYTF
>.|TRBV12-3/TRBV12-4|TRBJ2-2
CASSLGGPGELFF
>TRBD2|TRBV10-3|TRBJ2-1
CAIAGSDQRGNDEQFF
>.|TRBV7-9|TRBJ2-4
CASSHPLRQPIAKNIQYF
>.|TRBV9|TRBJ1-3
CASSYMAGNTIYF
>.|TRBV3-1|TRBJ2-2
CASSPPGEPGTGELFF
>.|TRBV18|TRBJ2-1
CASSYTRSTEQFF
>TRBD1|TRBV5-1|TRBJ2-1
CASSLTSRGLYEQFF
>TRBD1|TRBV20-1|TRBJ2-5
CSANSRDRPFRTQYF
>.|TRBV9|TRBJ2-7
CASSVVPGPKYEQYF
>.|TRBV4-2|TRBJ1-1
CASSQEKNTEAFF
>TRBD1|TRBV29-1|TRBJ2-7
CSVSGTGGLFGEQYF